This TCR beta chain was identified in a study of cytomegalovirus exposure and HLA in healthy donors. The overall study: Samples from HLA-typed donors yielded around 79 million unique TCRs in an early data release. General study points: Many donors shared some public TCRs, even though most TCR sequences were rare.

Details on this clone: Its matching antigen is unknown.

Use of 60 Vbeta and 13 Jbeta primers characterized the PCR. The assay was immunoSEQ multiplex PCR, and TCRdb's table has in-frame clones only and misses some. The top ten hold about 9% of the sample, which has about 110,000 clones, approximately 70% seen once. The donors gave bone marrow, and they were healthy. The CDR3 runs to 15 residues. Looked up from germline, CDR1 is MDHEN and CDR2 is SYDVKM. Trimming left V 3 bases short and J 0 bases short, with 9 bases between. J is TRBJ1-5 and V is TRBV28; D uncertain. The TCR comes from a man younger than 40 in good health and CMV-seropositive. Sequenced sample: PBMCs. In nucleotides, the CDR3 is TGTGCCAGCAGTTTGAGACAATATAGCAATCAGCCCCAGCATTTT. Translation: CASSLRQYSNQPQHF.